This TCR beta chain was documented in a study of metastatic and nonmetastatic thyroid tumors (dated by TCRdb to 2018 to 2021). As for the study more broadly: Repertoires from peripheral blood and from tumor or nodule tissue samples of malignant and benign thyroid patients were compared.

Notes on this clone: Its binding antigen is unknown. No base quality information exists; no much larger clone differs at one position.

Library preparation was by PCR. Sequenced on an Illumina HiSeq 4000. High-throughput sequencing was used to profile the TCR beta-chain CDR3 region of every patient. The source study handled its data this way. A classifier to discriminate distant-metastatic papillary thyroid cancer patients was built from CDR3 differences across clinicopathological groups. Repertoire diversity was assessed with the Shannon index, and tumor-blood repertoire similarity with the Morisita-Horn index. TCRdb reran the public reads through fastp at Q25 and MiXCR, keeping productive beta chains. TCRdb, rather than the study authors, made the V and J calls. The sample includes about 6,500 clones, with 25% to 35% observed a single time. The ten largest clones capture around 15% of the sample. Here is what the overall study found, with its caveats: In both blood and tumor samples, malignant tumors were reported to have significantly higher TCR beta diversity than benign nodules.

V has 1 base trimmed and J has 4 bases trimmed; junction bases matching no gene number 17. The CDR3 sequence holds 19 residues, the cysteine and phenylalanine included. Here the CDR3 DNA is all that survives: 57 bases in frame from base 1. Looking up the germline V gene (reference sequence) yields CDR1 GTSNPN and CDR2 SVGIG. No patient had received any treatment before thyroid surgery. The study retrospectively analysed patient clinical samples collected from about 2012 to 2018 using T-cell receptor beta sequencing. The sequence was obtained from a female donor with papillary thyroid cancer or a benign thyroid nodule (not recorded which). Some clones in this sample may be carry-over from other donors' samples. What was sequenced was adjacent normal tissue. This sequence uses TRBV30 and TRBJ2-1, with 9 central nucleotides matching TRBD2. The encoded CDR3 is CAWSGGWLAGAASYNEQFF. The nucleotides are TGTGCCTGGAGTGGCGGGTGGTTAGCGGGAGCCGCGAGTTACAATGAGCAGTTCTTC.